The 13 T cell receptor beta chains listed next were all sequenced from one sample in a study of T cell responses to AZD1222 COVID-19 vaccine. The repertoire was sequenced with immunoSEQ multiplex PCR; TCRdb's copy has only in-frame clones and lacks some. Altogether approximately 200,000 clones are present, roughly nine tenths being singletons, with the ten largest covering around 3%. This specimen was peripheral blood, taken 28 days after the second AZD1222 dose. These receptors all stem from an adult who received the AZD1222 COVID-19 vaccine.

This clone was recorded once. The rearrangement links TRBV28 to TRBJ1-2; the D is unclear. Germline CDR1 and CDR2: MDHEN and SYDVKM. The germline V and J ends were trimmed by 5 bases and 4 bases, with 17 bases remaining between them. The CDR3 is 15 amino acids. CDR3 nucleotides: TGTGCCAGCAGTCCTCAGGCAGGCCCCGTCTATGGCTACACCTTC. Its translation is CASSPQAGPVYGYTF.

A remark on this clone: Different DNA sequences within this sample yield the same CDR3. The rearrangement uses TRBV27 and TRBJ1-5; D perhaps matches TRBD1 (6 bases). V shed 2 bases and J shed 2 bases, with 19 bases lying between them. The CDR3 length is 18 residues. Germline CDR1 MNHEY, CDR2 SMNVEV (reference sequence). CDR3 sequence: CASSLLSGGGGGNQPQHF. The CDR3, as DNA: TGTGCCAGCAGTTTACTCTCCGGGGGCGGGGGGGGCAATCAGCCCCAGCATTTT.

CDR3 protein: CASSTFPSHVCGDRKAFTDTQYF. CDR3 nucleotide sequence: TGTGCCAGCAGCACTTTTCCCTCCCACGTATGCGGGGACCGAAAAGCCTTCACAGATACGCAGTATTTT. The V call is TRBV21-1, the J call TRBJ2-3; the D call TRBD2 from the table was never checked on the DNA. TRBV21-1 is designated a pseudogene. The CDR3 is made up of 23 amino acids.

The chain is built from TRBV5-5 and TRBJ1-6, with D perhaps TRBD1 (5 bases). Trimming stripped 0 bases from V and 10 bases from J, with 17 bases between. This CDR3 region has 16 residues. Germline V gene sequence: CDR1 SGHKS, CDR2 YYEKEE (reference sequence). The CDR3 reads CASSLAPEGLSSPLHF. In nucleotides, the CDR3 is TGTGCCAGCAGCTTGGCCCCCGAGGGGCTAAGCTCACCCCTCCACTTT.

This clone was seen only once. The chain joins TRBV6-5 to TRBJ2-1; 12 bases map to TRBD2. Unmatched junction bases numbered 8, after V lost 7 bases and J lost 7 bases. The CDR3 sequence is 15 residues long. Germline V gives CDR1 MNHEY, CDR2 SVGAGI. The CDR3 protein is CASNPRTSGVNEQFF. The CDR3 DNA follows: TGTGCCAGCAATCCGAGGACTAGCGGGGTTAATGAGCAGTTCTTC.

The CDR3 is CASSQQVNYGYTF. DNA of the CDR3: TGTGCCAGCAGCCAACAGGTTAACTATGGCTACACCTTC. This rearrangement joins TRBV11-2 to TRBJ1-2; possibly TRBD1 for D (5 bases). Germline V gives CDR1 SGHAT, CDR2 FQNNGV. This CDR3 has 13 residues. Trimming cost V 5 bases and J 1 base, with 8 bases left between them.

The V gene is TRBV19, the J gene TRBJ2-2; D is tentatively TRBD1 or TRBD2 (5 bases each). This CDR3 comprises 17 residues. Trimming took off 4 bases at V and 4 bases at J, with 19 bases between the two ends. The germline gives CDR1 LNHDA, CDR2 SQIVND (reference sequence). This CDR3 reads CASSTPWGSSFTGELFF. The CDR3 bases are TGTGCCAGTAGTACCCCTTGGGGGAGTTCGTTCACCGGGGAGCTGTTTTTT. Full variable domain (remainder filled in from reference TRBV19 and TRBJ2-2): DGGITQSPKYLFRKEGQNVTLSCEQNLNHDAMYWYRQDPGQGLRLIYYSQIVNDFQKGDIAEGYSVSREKKESFPLTVTSAQKNPTAFYLCASSTPWGSSFTGELFFGEGSRLTVL.

This clone turned up a few times. The chain couples TRBV18 to TRBJ2-1, with D tentatively TRBD2 (6 bases). Germline-derived CDR1 and CDR2 are KGHSH and LQKENI. This CDR3 comprises 17 residues. Trimming stripped 3 bases from V and 0 bases from J, with 15 bases between. DNA for the CDR3: TGTGCCAGCTCACCTACTCGGCTAGCGACCTCCTACAATGAGCAGTTCTTC. Protein product: CASSPTRLATSYNEQFF.

The chain couples TRBV29-1 to TRBJ2-7; the match to TRBD1 covers 7 bases. After removal of 5 bases from V and 4 bases from J, the junction contained 8 bases not matched to a gene. The germline gives CDR1 SQVTM, CDR2 ANQGSEA. CDR3 length equals 13 residues. The CDR3 DNA is TGCAGCGTTTGGAAGGGGGCGGGTTACGAGCAGTACTTC. Translating it yields CSVWKGAGYEQYF.

V usage is TRBV5-1 and J usage is TRBJ2-5; 7 positions match TRBD2. Germline V gene lookup returns CDR1 SGHRS and CDR2 YFSETQ. This CDR3 contains 14 residues. V gave up 5 bases and J gave up 7 bases; unmatched junction bases: 11. The CDR3 sequence: CASSTGLVGGTQYF. The CDR3 bases are TGCGCCAGCAGTACCGGACTAGTCGGTGGGACCCAGTACTTC. The full variable domain, completed using reference TRBV5-1 and TRBJ2-5, is KAGVTQTPRYLIKTRGQQVTLSCSPISGHRSVSWYQQTPGQGLQFLFEYFSETQRNKGNFPGRFSGRQFSNSRSEMNVSTLELGDSALYLCASSTGLVGGTQYFGPGTRLLVL.

Of note for this clone: The junction does not match germline at one end; this may be a read error. This chain joins TRBV11-3 and TRBJ1-1; D ambiguous. The CDR3 has 16 amino acids. Looked up from germline, CDR1 is SGHNT and CDR2 is YENEEA. CDR3 nucleotides: TGTGCCAGCAGGTTAGAGATCCGCCCCACGGGCACTGAAGCTTTCTTT. Translation gives CASRLEIRPTGTEAFF.

The genes are TRBV15 and TRBJ1-2; D might be TRBD1 (5 bases). The V and J ends lost 1 base and 4 bases respectively, with 10 bases between them. Germline V gene lookup returns CDR1 LNHNV and CDR2 YYDKDF (reference sequence). This CDR3 is 14 amino acids long. The CDR3 reads CATSRGQGSYGYTF. DNA for the CDR3: TGTGCCACCAGCAGAGGTCAGGGAAGCTATGGCTACACCTTC.

The chain recombines TRBV7-9 with TRBJ1-3, with 7 positions matching TRBD1. The germline V gene has CDR1 SEHNR and CDR2 FQNEAQ (reference sequence). The CDR3 is made up of 15 amino acids. With 3 bases clipped from V and 2 bases from J, the junction kept 4 bases outside the gene matches. In DNA form, the CDR3 reads TGTGCCAGCAGCTTGACAGGGCGGGCTGGAAACACCATATATTTT. Its protein is CASSLTGRAGNTIYF.